Listed below are T cell receptor beta chains from one sample, sequenced in a study of metastatic and nonmetastatic thyroid tumors. With MiXCR, TCRdb called clones anew from the PCR reads. The data contain about 6,500 clones, around 30% of them seen just once; the ten biggest clones take up around two fifths. Sample: tumor tissue. All receptors derive from a female donor with papillary thyroid cancer or a benign thyroid nodule (not recorded which). Some clones in this sample may be carry-over from other donors' samples. Each CDR3 is given with its conserved first and last residue. Each record gives: CDR3 length, V gene, clone size, J gene, D gene, CDR3 DNA, CDR3 protein. D genes are given only for firm matches. Size is omitted from some rows. Given values are once, few, many or a class for expanded clones.

16	TRBV20-1	medium-sized	TRBJ2-1	TRBD2	TGCAGTGCTAGGGGGGGAATAGCGGGAGAGGCCGGTGAGCAGTTCTTC	CSARGGIAGEAGEQFF
15	TRBV7-2	medium-sized	TRBJ1-2	.	TGTGCCAGCAGCTTAGAAGGGGATGGGCTCTATGGCTACACCTTC	CASSLEGDGLYGYTF
14	TRBV7-2	many	TRBJ1-4	.	TGTGCCAGCAGTTCGGGGTCAACTAATGAAAAACTGTTTTTT	CASSSGSTNEKLFF
17	TRBV28	large	TRBJ2-2	.	TGTGCCAGCAGATCAACCCCTAGGCAGAGTAACACCGGGGAGCTGTTTTTT	CASRSTPRQSNTGELFF
15	TRBV20-1	.	TRBJ1-5	.	TGCAGTGCTTATCCCACAGGTAGGGGCAATCAGCCCCAGCATTTT	CSAYPTGRGNQPQHF
13	TRBV2	medium-sized	TRBJ1-1	.	TGTGCCAGCAGTGTCCGGCAGAACACTGAAGCTTTCTTT	CASSVRQNTEAFF
20	TRBV6-4	many	TRBJ2-5	TRBD2	TGTGCCAGCAGACCTCGTTTCGATACTAGCGGGGCAATGGGGCAAGAGACCCAGTACTTC	CASRPRFDTSGAMGQETQYF
16	TRBV20-1	medium-sized	TRBJ2-3	TRBD2	TGCAGTGCTAGAGATGGGGGACTAGCGGGGGTAGATACGCAGTATTTT	CSARDGGLAGVDTQYF
13	TRBV6-5	many	TRBJ1-2	.	TGTGCCAGCAGTTACTCAGGAGGGTATGGCTACACCTTC	CASSYSGGYGYTF
12	TRBV4-3	.	TRBJ2-7	.	TGCGCCAGCAGCCAGGGGGGCTACGAGCAGTACTTC	CASSQGGYEQYF
13	TRBV2	.	TRBJ2-7	.	TGTGCCAGCGGCGGACTACGCTTCTACGAGCAGTACTTC	CASGGLRFYEQYF